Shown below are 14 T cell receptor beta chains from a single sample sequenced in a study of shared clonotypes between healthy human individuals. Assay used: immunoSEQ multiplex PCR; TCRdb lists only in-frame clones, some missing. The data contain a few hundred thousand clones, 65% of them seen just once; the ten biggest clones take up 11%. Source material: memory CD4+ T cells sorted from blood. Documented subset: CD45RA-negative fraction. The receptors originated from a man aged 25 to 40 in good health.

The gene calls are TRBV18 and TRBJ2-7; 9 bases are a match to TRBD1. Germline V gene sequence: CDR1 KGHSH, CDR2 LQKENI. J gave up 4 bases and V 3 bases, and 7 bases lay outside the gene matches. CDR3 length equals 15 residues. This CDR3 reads CASSPSGTGTYEQYF. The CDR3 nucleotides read TGTGCCAGCTCACCCTCCGGGACAGGGACGTACGAGCAGTACTTC.

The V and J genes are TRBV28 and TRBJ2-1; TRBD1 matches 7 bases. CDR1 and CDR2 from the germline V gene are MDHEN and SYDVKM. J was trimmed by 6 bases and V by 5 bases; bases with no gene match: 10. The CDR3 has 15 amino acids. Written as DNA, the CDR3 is TGTGCCAGCAGTCTAACCGGACAGGACGCCAATGAGCAGTTCTTC. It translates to CASSLTGQDANEQFF.

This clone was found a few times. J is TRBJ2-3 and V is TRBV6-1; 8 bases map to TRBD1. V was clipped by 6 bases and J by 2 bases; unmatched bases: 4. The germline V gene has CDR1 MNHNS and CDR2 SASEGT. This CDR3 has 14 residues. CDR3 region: CASRDRGLTDTQYF. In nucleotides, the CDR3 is TGTGCCAGCAGAGACAGGGGCCTCACAGATACGCAGTATTTT.

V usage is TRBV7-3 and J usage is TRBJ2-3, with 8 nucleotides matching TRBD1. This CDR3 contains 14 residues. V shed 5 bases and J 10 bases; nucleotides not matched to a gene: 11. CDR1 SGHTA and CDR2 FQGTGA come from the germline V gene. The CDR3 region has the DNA TGTGCCAGCAGCCAGGGGGCCTGGAGTTTTGCGCAGTATTTT. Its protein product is CASSQGAWSFAQYF. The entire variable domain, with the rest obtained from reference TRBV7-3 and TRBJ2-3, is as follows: GAGVSQTPSNKVTEKGKYVELRCDPISGHTALYWYRQSLGQGPEFLIYFQGTGAADDSGLPNDRFFAVRPEGSVSTLKIQRTERGDSAVYLCASSQGAWSFAQYFGPGTRLTVL.

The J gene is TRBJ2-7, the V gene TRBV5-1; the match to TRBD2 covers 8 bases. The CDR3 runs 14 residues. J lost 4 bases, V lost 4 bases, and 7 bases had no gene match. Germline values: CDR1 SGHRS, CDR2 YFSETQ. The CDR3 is CASSASGSGYEQYF. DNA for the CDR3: TGCGCCAGCAGCGCCAGCGGGAGCGGATACGAGCAGTACTTC.

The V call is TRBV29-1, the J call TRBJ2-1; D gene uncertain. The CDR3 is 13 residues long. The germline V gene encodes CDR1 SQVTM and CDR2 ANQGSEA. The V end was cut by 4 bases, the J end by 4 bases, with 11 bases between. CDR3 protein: CSVVVTSYNEQFF. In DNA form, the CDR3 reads TGCAGCGTTGTTGTGACCAGTTACAATGAGCAGTTCTTC.

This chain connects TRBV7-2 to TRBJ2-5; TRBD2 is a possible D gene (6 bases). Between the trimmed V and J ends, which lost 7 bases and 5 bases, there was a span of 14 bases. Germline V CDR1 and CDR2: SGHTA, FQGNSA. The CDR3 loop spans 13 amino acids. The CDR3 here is CASMGGVGETQYF. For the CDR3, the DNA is TGTGCCAGCATGGGGGGTGTCGGGGAGACCCAGTACTTC.

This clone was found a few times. CDR3 bases: TGTGCCAGCAGTTTATCAGATCAGCCCCAGCATTTT. Amino acid sequence: CASSLSDQPQHF. V gene TRBV28 combines with J gene TRBJ1-5, with D unclear. The ends were cut back, 1 base at V and 5 bases at J, with 3 bases in the middle. Germline V gene data show CDR1 as MDHEN and CDR2 as SYDVKM. The CDR3 loop spans 12 amino acids.

As DNA, the CDR3 is TGTGCCAGCAGCTCTAGATCAATACGGGCCACCAACACCGGGGAGCTGTTTTTT. Translation gives CASSSRSIRATNTGELFF. This chain joins TRBV7-2 and TRBJ2-2; D ambiguous. V was pared by 4 bases and J by 2 bases, with 20 bases between. CDR1 and CDR2 from the germline V gene are SGHTA and FQGNSA. CDR3 length equals 18 residues. The full variable domain, with the rest looked up from reference TRBV7-2 and TRBJ2-2, is GAGVSQSPSNKVTEKGKDVELRCDPISGHTALYWYRQSLGQGLEFLIYFQGNSAPDKSGLPSDRFSAERTGGSVSTLTIQRTQQEDSAVYLCASSSRSIRATNTGELFFGEGSRLTVL.

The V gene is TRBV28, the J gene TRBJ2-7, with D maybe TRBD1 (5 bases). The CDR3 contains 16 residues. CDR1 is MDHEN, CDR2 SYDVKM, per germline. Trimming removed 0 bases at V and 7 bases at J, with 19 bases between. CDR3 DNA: TGTGCCAGCAGTTTATGGGGATCAGGGAAAGGACGGGAGCAGTACTTC. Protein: CASSLWGSGKGREQYF.

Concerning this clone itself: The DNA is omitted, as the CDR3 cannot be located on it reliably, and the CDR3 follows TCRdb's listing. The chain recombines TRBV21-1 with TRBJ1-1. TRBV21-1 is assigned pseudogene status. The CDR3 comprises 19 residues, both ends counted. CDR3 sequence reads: CASSKLKVGKGIENTEAFF.

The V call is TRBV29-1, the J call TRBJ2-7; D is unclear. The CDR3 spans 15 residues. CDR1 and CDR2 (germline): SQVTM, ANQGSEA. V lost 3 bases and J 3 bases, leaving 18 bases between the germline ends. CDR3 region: CSVEGGEQLNYEQYF. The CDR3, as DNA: TGCAGCGTTGAGGGTGGGGAACAACTCAACTACGAGCAGTACTTC.

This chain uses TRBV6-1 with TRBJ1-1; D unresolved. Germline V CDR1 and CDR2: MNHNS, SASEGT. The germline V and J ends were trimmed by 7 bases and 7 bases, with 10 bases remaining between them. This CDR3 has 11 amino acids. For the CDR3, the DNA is TGTGCCAGCACTAGACAAGGTGAAGCTTTCTTT. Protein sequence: CASTRQGEAFF.

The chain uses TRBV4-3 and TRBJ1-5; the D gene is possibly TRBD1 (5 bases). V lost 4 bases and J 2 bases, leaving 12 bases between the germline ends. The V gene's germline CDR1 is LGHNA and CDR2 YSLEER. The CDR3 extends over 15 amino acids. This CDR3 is CASSRGRDGNQPQHF. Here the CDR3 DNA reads TGCGCCAGCAGCCGGGGCAGGGATGGCAATCAGCCCCAGCATTTT.